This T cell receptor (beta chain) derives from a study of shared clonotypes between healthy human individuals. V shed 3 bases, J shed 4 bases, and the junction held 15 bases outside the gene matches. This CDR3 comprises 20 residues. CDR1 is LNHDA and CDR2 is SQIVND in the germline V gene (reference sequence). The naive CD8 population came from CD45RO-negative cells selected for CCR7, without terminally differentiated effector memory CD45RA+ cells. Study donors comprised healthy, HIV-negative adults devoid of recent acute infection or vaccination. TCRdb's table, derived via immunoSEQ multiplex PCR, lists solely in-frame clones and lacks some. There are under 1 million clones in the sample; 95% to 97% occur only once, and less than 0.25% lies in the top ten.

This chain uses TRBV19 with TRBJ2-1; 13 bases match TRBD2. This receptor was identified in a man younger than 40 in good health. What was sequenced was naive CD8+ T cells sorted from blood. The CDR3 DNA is TGTGCCAGTAGTATTGAGGGTCTCTGGACTAGCGGGAGTAATTACAATGAGCAGTTCTTC. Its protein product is CASSIEGLWTSGSNYNEQFF.